The rows below give T cell receptor beta chains drawn from one sample of a study of beta chain features in type 1 diabetes. Using immunoSEQ multiplex PCR, the repertoire was profiled, and TCRdb retains in-frame clones only, with some absent. The sample lists about 650,000 clones; 9.5% to 15% were seen once. Sequences were obtained from naive CD4+ T cells from blood. The receptors here all came from a man younger than 40 with type 1 diabetes. The CDR3 runs from the conserved cysteine through the conserved F or W. The D gene is left open where the match is weak. Rows may omit the clone size; those that give it use once, few, many or a size class.

TRBJ1-1,NA,TRBD1,TRBV4-2,TGTGCCAGCAGCTACGGGACAGGGGGCCTGAACACTGAAGCTTTCTTT,CASSYGTGGLNTEAFF
TRBJ2-3,few,NA,TRBV11-2,TGTGCCAGCAGCTTTCGCGGTGCAGATACGCAGTATTTT,CASSFRGADTQYF
TRBJ2-7,NA,NA,TRBV5-1,TGCGCCAGCAGCTTGGTTGGGGAAGCCGAGGTGCAGTACTTC,CASSLVGEAEVQYF
TRBJ2-2,few,TRBD2,TRBV7-2,TGTGCCAGCAGCTTAGTCGGGACTAAGAACACCGGGGAGCTGTTTTTT,CASSLVGTKNTGELFF
TRBJ2-3,NA,NA,TRBV9,TGTGCCAGCAGCGTAGGGGATACGCAGTATTTT,CASSVGDTQYF
TRBJ1-5,NA,TRBD1,TRBV19,TGTGCCAGTAGTACAGACTCCCAGGGGGCCAATCAGCCCCAGCATTTT,CASSTDSQGANQPQHF
TRBJ2-5,NA,TRBD1,TRBV5-1,TGCGCCAGCAGCTCGGGACAGGCCCAAGAGACCCAGTACTTC,CASSSGQAQETQYF
TRBJ1-3,NA,NA,TRBV6-5,TGTGCCAGCAGTTACTCCAGGGGCAACTCTGGAAACACCATATATTTT,CASSYSRGNSGNTIYF
TRBJ2-2,few,NA,TRBV5-4,TGTGCCAGCAGCTTGGGCAGCACCGGGGAGCTGTTTTTT,CASSLGSTGELFF
TRBJ2-5,few,NA,TRBV6-6,TGTGCCAGCAGCCAGACAGGCCCCGAGACCCAGTACTTC,CASSQTGPETQYF
TRBJ1-6,NA,NA,TRBV10-3,TGTGCCATCAGGGGGCAGGGATCCTCACCCCTCCACTTT,CAIRGQGSSPLHF
TRBJ2-5,NA,TRBD2,TRBV9,TGTGCCAGCAGCCCGCGACTAGCGGGGGGCCAAGAGACCCAGTACTTC,CASSPRLAGGQETQYF
TRBJ2-2,NA,NA,TRBV9,TGTGCCAGCAGGGCAGGGGTAGCGGTCGGGGAGCTGTTTTTT,CASRAGVAVGELFF
TRBJ2-3,NA,TRBD1,TRBV7-2,TGTGCCAGCAGCCCCAGAAGGGGGCAGGGCACAGATACGCAGTATTTT,CASSPRRGQGTDTQYF
TRBJ2-3,few,NA,TRBV6-6,TGTGCCAGCAGTTACTCGACCGGGGGTGAGGATACGCAGTATTTT,CASSYSTGGEDTQYF
TRBJ2-4,NA,NA,TRBV2,TGTGCCAGCAGTGAGTCCGGGGGATACATTCAGTACTTC,CASSESGGYIQYF
TRBJ1-1,few,NA,TRBV9,TGTGCCAGCAGCGTAGGGCGGGAGAGGGGGAGGAACACTGAAGCTTTCTTT,CASSVGRERGRNTEAFF
TRBJ2-7,NA,NA,TRBV18,TGTGCCAGCTCAGATAGAGGACAGACCGAGCAGTACTTC,CASSDRGQTEQYF
TRBJ2-4,few,NA,TRBV7-2,TGTGCCAGCAGCGCGCAGACAGTACTAGCCAAAAACATTCAGTACTTC,CASSAQTVLAKNIQYF
TRBJ2-2,few,NA,TRBV6-1,TGTGCCAGCGCAAGGACAGTCAACACCGGGGAGCTGTTTTTT,CASARTVNTGELFF
TRBJ2-5,few,TRBD2,TRBV4-2,TGTGCCAGCAGCCTGTTAGGTAGTCTAGCGGGGGAAGAGACCCAGTACTTC,CASSLLGSLAGEETQYF
TRBJ2-7,few,NA,TRBV14,TGTGCCAGCAGCCAGGAATACCTACGGGAGCAGTACTTC,CASSQEYLREQYF
TRBJ1-1,few,TRBD1,TRBV27,TGTGCCAGCAGTTTATCGGGGGACAGAGAAGCTTTCTTT,CASSLSGDREAFF
TRBJ2-3,few,NA,TRBV19,TGTGCCAGTAGTATCAGTGATACGCAGTATTTT,CASSISDTQYF
TRBJ1-5,few,NA,TRBV30,TGTGCCTGGAGCCCAGGACTGAGAGGGCAGCCCCAGCATTTT,CAWSPGLRGQPQHF
TRBJ1-5,NA,TRBD1,TRBV6-5,TGTGCCAGCAGCCAGAACAGGGGGCAGGATCAGCCCCAGCATTTT,CASSQNRGQDQPQHF
TRBJ1-4,NA,NA,TRBV2,TGTGCCAGCAGTGAGGGGCGGGGTGAAAAACTGTTTTTT,CASSEGRGEKLFF
TRBJ1-2,NA,NA,TRBV15,TGTGCCACCAGCAGAGATTTTAGGGCAGGCTATGGCTACACCTTC,CATSRDFRAGYGYTF
TRBJ2-1,NA,TRBD2,TRBV30,TGTGCCGGGGAGGGTACCGCCTACAATGAGCAGTTCTTC,CAGEGTAYNEQFF
TRBJ2-2,few,NA,TRBV6-5,TGTGCCAGCAGTCACGGGACACCCGGGGAGCTGTTTTTT,CASSHGTPGELFF
TRBJ1-1,NA,NA,TRBV2,TGTGCCAACTACGACAGAATGAACACTGAAGCTTTCTTT,CANYDRMNTEAFF
TRBJ2-3,few,TRBD1,TRBV18,TGTGCCAGCTCACTCGGACAGGGGGCAGATACGCAGTATTTT,CASSLGQGADTQYF
TRBJ2-3,few,TRBD2,TRBV6-4,TGTGCCAGCAGTAGAGCGGGGGACACAGATACGCAGTATTTT,CASSRAGDTDTQYF
TRBJ2-3,NA,TRBD2,TRBV29-1,TGCAGCGTCATACTAGCGGGGGGCCCTTTGGGCACAGATACGCAGTATTTT,CSVILAGGPLGTDTQYF
TRBJ1-3,NA,NA,TRBV14,TGTGCCAGCAGCCAACGGACACCTGGAAACACCATATATTTT,CASSQRTPGNTIYF
TRBJ1-2,NA,TRBD1,TRBV9,TGTGCCAGCAGCGCAGGGACAGGCCAGACTAACTATGGCTACACCTTC,CASSAGTGQTNYGYTF
TRBJ1-5,NA,TRBD1,TRBV7-2,TGTGCCAGCAGCACCGGACAGGGCTCAAATCAGCCCCAGCATTTT,CASSTGQGSNQPQHF
TRBJ2-6,few,TRBD1,TRBV2,TGTGCCAGCAGTGAGCCAGGGGGCGTCTCTGGGGCCAACGTCCTGACTTTC,CASSEPGGVSGANVLTF
TRBJ2-1,NA,TRBD1,TRBV2,TGTGCCAGCAGACCGGACAGGGGGCTTGAGTTCTTC,CASRPDRGLEFF
TRBJ2-3,few,NA,TRBV20-1,TGCAGTGCTTCGGGGTACGATACGCAGTATTTT,CSASGYDTQYF
TRBJ1-4,few,NA,TRBV6-5,TGTGCCAGCCGCCCGGGGGGACCTGATGAAAAACTGTTTTTT,CASRPGGPDEKLFF
TRBJ2-5,NA,NA,TRBV7-7,TGTGCTAGCAGCTTAGTAGGGGGCCAAGAGACCCAGTACTTC,CASSLVGGQETQYF
TRBJ2-3,few,NA,TRBV7-8,TGTGCCAGCAGCTTAGGATTGTCGGGAGATACGCAGTATTTT,CASSLGLSGDTQYF
TRBJ2-5,few,TRBD2,TRBV5-4,TGTGCCAGCAGCCAGACTAGCGGGGGTCAGACCCAGTACTTC,CASSQTSGGQTQYF
TRBJ1-1,few,NA,TRBV10-3,TGTGCCATCAGTGAATTCCAGGGCCAGGGGAACACTGAAGCTTTCTTT,CAISEFQGQGNTEAFF
TRBJ2-1,few,NA,TRBV7-9,TGTGCCAGCAGCACCCACGAGTATGAGCAGTTCTTC,CASSTHEYEQFF
TRBJ1-2,few,NA,TRBV25-1,TGTGCCAGCAGGCCACAGGGCAGCTATGGCTACACCTTC,CASRPQGSYGYTF
TRBJ2-1,few,NA,TRBV18,TGTGCCAGCTCACCACGCCCGGGGGGCGATGAGCAGTTCTTC,CASSPRPGGDEQFF
TRBJ2-6,few,NA,TRBV9,TGTGCCAGCAGCGTAGCTACTTGGGGCAGGTTGACTGGGGCCAACGTCCTGACTTTC,CASSVATWGRLTGANVLTF
TRBJ2-5,NA,NA,TRBV27,TGTGCCAGCAGTTTATACCCCGGGTTGGGGGAGACCCAGTACTTC,CASSLYPGLGETQYF
TRBJ1-5,NA,NA,TRBV29-1,TGCAGCGTTGCCCTCGGGACGGGGCAGCCCCAGCATTTT,CSVALGTGQPQHF
TRBJ2-2,NA,NA,TRBV7-9,TGTGCCAGCAGCTTAGTAATCGGGAACACCGGGGAGCTGTTTTTT,CASSLVIGNTGELFF
TRBJ2-1,few,TRBD2,TRBV18,TGTGCCAGCTCACGCGGGACTAGCGGGAGCTCCTACAATGAGCAGTTCTTC,CASSRGTSGSSYNEQFF
TRBJ1-3,few,NA,TRBV6-6,TGTGCCAGCAGTAGTGGACGGACAGGAAACACCATATATTTT,CASSSGRTGNTIYF
TRBJ1-3,NA,NA,TRBV7-2,TGTGCCAGCAGCTTAAGTATCTCTGGAAACACCATATATTTT,CASSLSISGNTIYF